Sequencing of this T cell receptor (beta chain) was carried out in a study of blood T cells in healthy people across ages. Turning to the study itself: About one barcoded beta molecule was captured per two T cells (by template switching). General study points: The percentage of naive T cells correlated strongly with TCR beta diversity.

This clonotype was picked up many times. Its antigen remains unknown. The CDR3 is 13 amino acids. Germline V gene lookup returns CDR1 LNHDA and CDR2 SQIVND (reference sequence). Unmatched junction bases numbered 7, after V lost 9 bases and J lost 5 bases. A second roughly 6 to 12 cycle PCR used barcoded and J-beta primers. Tags on each cDNA molecule came from a template-switch adaptor with 12 random nucleotides. TCRdb ran MiXCR on the 5' RACE reads and lists one entry per CDR3 protein. Of 1,800,000 or so distinct CDR3 sequences in the sample, about two fifths were seen once. Each sample used at least 6.5 million PBMCs.

This clonotype was sampled from a human donor in good health. J is TRBJ1-2 and V is TRBV19; 9 positions agree with TRBD1. Sample: blood. The CDR3, as DNA: TGTGCCAGCAGTGCCGACAGGGGGTATGGCTACACCTTC. Its protein is CASSADRGYGYTF.